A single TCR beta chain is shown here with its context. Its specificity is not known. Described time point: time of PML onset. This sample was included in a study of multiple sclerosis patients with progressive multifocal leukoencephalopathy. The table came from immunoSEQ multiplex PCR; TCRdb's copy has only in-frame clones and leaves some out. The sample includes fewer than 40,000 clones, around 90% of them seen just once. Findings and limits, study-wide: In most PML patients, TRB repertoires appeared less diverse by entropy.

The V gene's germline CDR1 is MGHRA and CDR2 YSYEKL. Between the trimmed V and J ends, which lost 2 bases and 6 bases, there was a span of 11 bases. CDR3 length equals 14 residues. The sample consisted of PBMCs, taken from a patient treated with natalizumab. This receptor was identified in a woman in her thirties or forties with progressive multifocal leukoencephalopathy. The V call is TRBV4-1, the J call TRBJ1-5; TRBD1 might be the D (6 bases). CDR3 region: CASSQLTGSQPQHF. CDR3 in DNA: TGCGCCAGCAGCCAATTAACAGGGAGTCAGCCCCAGCATTTT.